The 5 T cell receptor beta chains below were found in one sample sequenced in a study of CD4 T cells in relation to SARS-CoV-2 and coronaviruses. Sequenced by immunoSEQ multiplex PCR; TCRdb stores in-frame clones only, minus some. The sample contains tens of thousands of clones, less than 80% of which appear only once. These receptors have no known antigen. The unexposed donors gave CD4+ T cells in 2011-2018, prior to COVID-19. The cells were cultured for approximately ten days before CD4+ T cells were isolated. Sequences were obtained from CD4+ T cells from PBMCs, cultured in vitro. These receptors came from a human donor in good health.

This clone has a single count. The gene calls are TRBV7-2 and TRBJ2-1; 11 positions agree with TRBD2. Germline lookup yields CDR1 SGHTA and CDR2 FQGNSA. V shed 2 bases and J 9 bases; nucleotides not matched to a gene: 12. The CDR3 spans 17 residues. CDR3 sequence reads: CASSLYTSGGPRGEQFF. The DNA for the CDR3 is TGTGCCAGCAGCTTATATACTAGCGGGGGTCCCCGGGGTGAGCAGTTCTTC. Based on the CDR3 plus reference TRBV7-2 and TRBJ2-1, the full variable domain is GAGVSQSPSNKVTEKGKDVELRCDPISGHTALYWYRQSLGQGLEFLIYFQGNSAPDKSGLPSDRFSAERTGGSVSTLTIQRTQQEDSAVYLCASSLYTSGGPRGEQFFGPGTRLTVL.

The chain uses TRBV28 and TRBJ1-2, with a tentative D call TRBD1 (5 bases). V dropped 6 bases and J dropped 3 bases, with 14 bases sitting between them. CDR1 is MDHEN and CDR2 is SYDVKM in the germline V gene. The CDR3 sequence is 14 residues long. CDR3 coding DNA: TGTGCCAGCAGAGGCCATGGGGGAGACTATGGCTACACCTTC. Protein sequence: CASRGHGGDYGYTF.

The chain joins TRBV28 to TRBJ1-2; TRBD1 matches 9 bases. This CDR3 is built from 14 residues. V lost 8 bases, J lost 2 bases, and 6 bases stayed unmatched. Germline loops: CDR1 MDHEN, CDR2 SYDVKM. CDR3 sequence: CASGTGSANYGYTF. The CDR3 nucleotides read TGTGCCAGCGGGACAGGGTCGGCCAACTATGGCTACACCTTC.

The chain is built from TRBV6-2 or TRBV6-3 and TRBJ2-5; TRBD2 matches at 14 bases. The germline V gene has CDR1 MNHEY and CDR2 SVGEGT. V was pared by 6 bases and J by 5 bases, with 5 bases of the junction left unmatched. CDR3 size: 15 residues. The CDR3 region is CASRPRLAGGETQYF. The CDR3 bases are TGTGCCAGCAGACCTCGACTAGCGGGAGGGGAGACCCAGTACTTC.

The CDR3 DNA reads as TGTGCCAGCAGTGAGTTCAGCTCTGGGGCCAACGTCCTGACTTTC. Translating it yields CASSEFSSGANVLTF. The chain recombines TRBV6-4 with TRBJ2-6; no definite D call. The V and J ends lost 3 bases and 0 bases respectively, with 6 bases between them. CDR3 length: 15 residues. Germline lookup yields CDR1 MRHNA and CDR2 SNTAGT.